Listed below are T cell receptor beta chains from one sample, sequenced in a study of persistence of HIV-infected CD4 T cells. The table came from immunoSEQ multiplex PCR; TCRdb's copy has only in-frame clones and leaves some out. The sample contains tens of thousands of clones, 82% of which appear only once. These receptors lack a known antigen. The sequencing here drew on CD4+ T cells sorted from PBMCs after approximately 19-hour stimulation, taken from a patient who received antiretroviral therapy. Receptors originate from an adult woman with HIV who was CMV-seropositive. Each CDR3 is given with its conserved first and last residue. The D gene is left open where the match is weak. Clone size is shown for a subset of rows, as once, few, many or a class of expanded clone.

TRBJ1-1 | TRBV2 | TRBD1 | - | TGTGCCAGCTTACAGGGGGAGAGCACTGAAGCTTTCTTT | CASLQGESTEAFF
TRBJ1-1 | TRBV18 | TRBD1 | - | TGTGCCAGCTCACTAGGTACCGGGACAGCGAACACTGAAGCTTTCTTT | CASSLGTGTANTEAFF
TRBJ1-6 | TRBV5-6 | - | - | TGTGCCAGCAGCTTGGTATCCGGGGGGTCTATTTTTTCACCCCTCCACTTT | CASSLVSGGSIFSPLHF
TRBJ2-1 | TRBV5-4 | TRBD2 | - | TGTGCCAGCAGCTCCGGGGGGAGGAGCTACAATGAGCAGTTCTTC | CASSSGGRSYNEQFF
TRBJ1-1 | TRBV10-3 | - | once | TGTGCCATCAGTGAGTGGGGGGGCAGCGGGCGGGCCAACACTGAAGCTTTCTTT | CAISEWGGSGRANTEAFF
TRBJ2-3 | TRBV7-3 | - | once | TGTGCCAGCAGCGTTGGGCAGAGCACAGATACGCAGTATTTT | CASSVGQSTDTQYF
TRBJ1-6 | TRBV7-9 | - | - | TGTGCCAGCAGTCCCGGGCCTGGCAGAAGAAACTCCTATAATTCACCCCTCCACTTT | CASSPGPGRRNSYNSPLHF
TRBJ2-3 | TRBV6-6 | TRBD1 | - | TGTGCCAGCATTTTAGGGGGCGGTAGTGCAGATACGCAGTATTTT | CASILGGGSADTQYF
TRBJ2-7 | TRBV7-2 | - | - | TGTGCCAGCAGCTTAACAAGGGCCCACGAGCAGTACTTC | CASSLTRAHEQYF
TRBJ1-1 | TRBV9 | - | few | TGTGCCAGCAGTCCAGGGGCCGGCACTGAAGCTTTCTTT | CASSPGAGTEAFF
TRBJ2-3 | TRBV24-1 | TRBD2 | - | TGTGCCACCAGTGATTCGACTAGCGGGAGTATACATACGCAGTATTTT | CATSDSTSGSIHTQYF
TRBJ2-4 | TRBV28 | - | - | TGTGCCAGCAAGGTTGGAGGCAAAAACATTCAGTACTTC | CASKVGGKNIQYF
TRBJ2-2 | TRBV4-1 | - | few | TGCGCCAGCAGCCAAGGACACCCGAACACCGGGGAGCTGTTTTTT | CASSQGHPNTGELFF
TRBJ2-5 | TRBV3-1/TRBV3-2 | - | - | TGTGCCAGCAGGATACAGGGAGAGGAGACCCAGTACTTC | CASRIQGEETQYF
TRBJ1-1 | TRBV3-1/TRBV3-2 | - | - | TGTGCCAGCAGCACCGGAGGTGGGACTGAAGCTTTCTTT | CASSTGGGTEAFF
TRBJ1-4 | TRBV25-1 | TRBD1 | - | TGTGCCAGCAGTGACCGGATCAGGGGGGCTAATGAAAAACTGTTTTTT | CASSDRIRGANEKLFF